Below, one TCR beta chain is given with its context. Exclusion of a patient followed from autoimmune disease history or systemic immunosuppression. The data are from a study of OX40 agonist ivuxolimab in advanced cancers. Study information: A diagnosis of hepatocellular carcinoma, melanoma, renal cell or head and neck cancer was present in dose-escalation patients.

This CDR3 spans 17 amino acids. Trimming removed 5 bases from V and 1 base from J, with 20 bases in between. The germline gives CDR1 MNHEY, CDR2 SMNVEV (reference sequence). Assay: immunoSEQ multiplex PCR; the TCRdb copy retains only in-frame clones and omits some. The table includes 100,000 to 110,000 clones, approximately 91% detected once. The origin of this receptor is an adult with an advanced solid tumor such as melanoma, head and neck, liver or kidney cancer. This rearrangement joins TRBV27 to TRBJ1-2, with a tentative D call TRBD1 (6 bases). Specimen: CD4+ or CD8+ T cells sorted from blood, collected in a trial of the OX40 agonist ivuxolimab. CDR3 sequence: CASSPGGGPNHNYGYTF. The CDR3 DNA reads TGTGCCAGCAGTCCAGGAGGGGGGCCGAACCATAACTATGGCTACACCTTC.